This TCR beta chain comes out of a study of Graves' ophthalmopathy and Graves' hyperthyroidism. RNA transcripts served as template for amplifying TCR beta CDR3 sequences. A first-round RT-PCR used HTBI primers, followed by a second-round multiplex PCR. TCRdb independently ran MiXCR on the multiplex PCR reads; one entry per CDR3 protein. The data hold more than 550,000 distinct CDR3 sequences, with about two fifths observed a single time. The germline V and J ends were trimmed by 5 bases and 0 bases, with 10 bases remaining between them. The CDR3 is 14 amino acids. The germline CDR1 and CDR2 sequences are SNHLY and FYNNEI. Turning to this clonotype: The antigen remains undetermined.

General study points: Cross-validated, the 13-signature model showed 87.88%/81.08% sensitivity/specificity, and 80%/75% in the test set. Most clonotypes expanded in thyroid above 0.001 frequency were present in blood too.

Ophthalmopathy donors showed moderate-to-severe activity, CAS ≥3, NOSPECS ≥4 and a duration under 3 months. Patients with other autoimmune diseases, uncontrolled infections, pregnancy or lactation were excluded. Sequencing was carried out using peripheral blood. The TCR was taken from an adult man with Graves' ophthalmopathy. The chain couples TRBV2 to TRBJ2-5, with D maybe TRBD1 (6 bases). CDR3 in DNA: TGTGCCAGCAGTCTCCACAGGGACCAAGAGACCCAGTACTTC. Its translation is CASSLHRDQETQYF.